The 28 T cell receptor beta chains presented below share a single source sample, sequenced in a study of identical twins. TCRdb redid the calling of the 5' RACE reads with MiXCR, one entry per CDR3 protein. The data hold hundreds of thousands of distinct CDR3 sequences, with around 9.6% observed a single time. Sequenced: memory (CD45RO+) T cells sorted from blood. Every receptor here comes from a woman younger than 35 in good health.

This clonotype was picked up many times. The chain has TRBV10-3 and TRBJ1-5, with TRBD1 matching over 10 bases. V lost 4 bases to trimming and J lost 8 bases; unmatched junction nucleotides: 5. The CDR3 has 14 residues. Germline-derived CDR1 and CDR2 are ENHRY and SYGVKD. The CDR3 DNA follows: TGTGCCATCAGTGGACAGGGGGCGATGGAGCCCCAGCATTTT. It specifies CAISGQGAMEPQHF.

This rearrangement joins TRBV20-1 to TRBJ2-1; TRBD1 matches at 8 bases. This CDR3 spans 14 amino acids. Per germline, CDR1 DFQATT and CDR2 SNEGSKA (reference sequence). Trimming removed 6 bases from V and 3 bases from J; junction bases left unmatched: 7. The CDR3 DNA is TGCAGTGCCGTGACTGGACAGGGCTACAATGAGCAGTTCTTC. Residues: CSAVTGQGYNEQFF.

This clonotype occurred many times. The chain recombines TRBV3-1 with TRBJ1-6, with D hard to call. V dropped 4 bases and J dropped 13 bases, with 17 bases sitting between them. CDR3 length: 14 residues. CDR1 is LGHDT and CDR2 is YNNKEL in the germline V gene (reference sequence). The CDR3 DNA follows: TGTGCCAGCAGCCCCACCGTGGATTCCTACCCCCTCCACTTT. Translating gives CASSPTVDSYPLHF. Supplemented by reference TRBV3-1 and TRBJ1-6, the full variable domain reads DTAVSQTPKYLVTQMGNDKSIKCEQNLGHDTMYWYKQDSKKFLKIMFSYNNKELIINETVPNRFSPKSPDKAHLNLHINSLELGDSAVYFCASSPTVDSYPLHFGNGTRLTVT.

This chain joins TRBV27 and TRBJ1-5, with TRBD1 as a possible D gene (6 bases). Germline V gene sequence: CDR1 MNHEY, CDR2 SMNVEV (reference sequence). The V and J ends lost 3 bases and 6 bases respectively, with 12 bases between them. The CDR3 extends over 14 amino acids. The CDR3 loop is CASSFFQGSQPQHF. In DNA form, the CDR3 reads TGTGCCAGCAGTTTCTTCCAGGGGAGTCAGCCCCAGCATTTT.

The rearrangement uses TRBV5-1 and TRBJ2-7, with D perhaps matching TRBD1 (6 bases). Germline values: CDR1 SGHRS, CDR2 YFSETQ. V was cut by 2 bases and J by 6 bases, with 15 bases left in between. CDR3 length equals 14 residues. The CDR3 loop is CASSLLQGLGEQYF. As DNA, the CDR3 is TGCGCCAGCAGCTTACTACAGGGTCTCGGCGAGCAGTACTTC.

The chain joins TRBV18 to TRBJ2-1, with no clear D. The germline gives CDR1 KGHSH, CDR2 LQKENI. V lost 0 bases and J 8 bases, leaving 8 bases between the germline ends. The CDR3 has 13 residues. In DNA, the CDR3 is TGTGCCAGCTCACCACCGGTCGCCCATGAGCAGTTCTTC. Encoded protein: CASSPPVAHEQFF.

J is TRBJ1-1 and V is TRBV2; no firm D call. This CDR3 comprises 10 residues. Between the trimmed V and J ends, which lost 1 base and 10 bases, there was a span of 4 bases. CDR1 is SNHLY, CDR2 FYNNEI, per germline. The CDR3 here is CASSEVVAFF. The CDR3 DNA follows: TGTGCCAGCAGTGAAGTTGTAGCTTTCTTT.

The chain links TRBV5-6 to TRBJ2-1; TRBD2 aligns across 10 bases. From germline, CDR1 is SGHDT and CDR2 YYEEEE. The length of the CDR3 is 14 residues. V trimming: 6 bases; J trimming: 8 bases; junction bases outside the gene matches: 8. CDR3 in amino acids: CASKSSGGGDEQFF. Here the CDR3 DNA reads TGTGCCAGCAAGTCTAGCGGGGGAGGCGATGAGCAGTTCTTC.

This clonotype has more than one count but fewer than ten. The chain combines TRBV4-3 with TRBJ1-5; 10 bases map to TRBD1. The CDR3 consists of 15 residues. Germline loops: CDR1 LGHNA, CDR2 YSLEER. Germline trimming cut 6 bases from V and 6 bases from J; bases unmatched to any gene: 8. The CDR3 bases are TGCGCCAGCAGTCGCCGGGACAGGGGTTTTCAGCCCCAGCATTTT. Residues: CASSRRDRGFQPQHF.

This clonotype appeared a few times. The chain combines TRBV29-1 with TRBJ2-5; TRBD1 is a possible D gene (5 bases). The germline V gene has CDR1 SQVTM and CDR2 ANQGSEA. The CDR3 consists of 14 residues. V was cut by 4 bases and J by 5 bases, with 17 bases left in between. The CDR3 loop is CSVVVSMGQETQYF. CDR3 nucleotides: TGCAGCGTTGTGGTTAGCATGGGGCAGGAGACCCAGTACTTC.

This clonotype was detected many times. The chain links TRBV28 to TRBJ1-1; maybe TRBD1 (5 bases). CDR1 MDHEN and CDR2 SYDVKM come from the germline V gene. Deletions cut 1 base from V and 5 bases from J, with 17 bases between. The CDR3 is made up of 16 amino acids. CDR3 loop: CASSLFVGDHLTEAFF. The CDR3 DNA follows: TGTGCCAGCAGTTTATTTGTGGGGGACCATCTGACTGAAGCTTTCTTT.

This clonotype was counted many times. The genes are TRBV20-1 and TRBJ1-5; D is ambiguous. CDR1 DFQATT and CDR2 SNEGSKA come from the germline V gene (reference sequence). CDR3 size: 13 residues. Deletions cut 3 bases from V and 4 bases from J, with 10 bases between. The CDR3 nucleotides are TGCAGTGCTAGGAAGGGAGAAAATCAGCCCCAGCATTTT. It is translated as CSARKGENQPQHF.

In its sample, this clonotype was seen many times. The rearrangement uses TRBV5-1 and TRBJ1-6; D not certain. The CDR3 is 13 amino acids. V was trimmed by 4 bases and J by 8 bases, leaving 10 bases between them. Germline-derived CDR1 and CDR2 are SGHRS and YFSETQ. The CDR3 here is CASSPQADSPLHF. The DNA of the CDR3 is TGCGCCAGCAGCCCACAAGCGGATTCACCCCTCCACTTT.

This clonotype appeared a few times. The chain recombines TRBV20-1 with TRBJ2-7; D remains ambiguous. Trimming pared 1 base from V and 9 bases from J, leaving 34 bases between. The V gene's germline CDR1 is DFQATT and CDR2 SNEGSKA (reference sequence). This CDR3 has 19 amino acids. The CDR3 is CSARGSRAPRYNATMGQYF. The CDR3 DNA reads TGCAGTGCTAGAGGTAGCCGGGCCCCCCGATATAATGCTACGATGGGGCAGTACTTC.

The CDR3 is CAIQGNNQPQHF. CDR3 nucleotides: TGTGCCATCCAGGGGAACAATCAGCCCCAGCATTTT. The chain has TRBV28 and TRBJ1-5; a weak D match, TRBD1 (6 bases). The CDR3 has 12 residues. The V end lost 10 bases, the J end lost 3 bases, and 10 bases lay between the germline ends. CDR1 MDHEN and CDR2 SYDVKM come from the germline V gene. Together with reference TRBV28 and TRBJ1-5, the CDR3 gives the full variable domain: DVKVTQSSRYLVKRTGEKVFLECVQDMDHENMFWYRQDPGLGLRLIYFSYDVKMKEKGDIPEGYSVSREKKERFSLILESASTNQTSMYLCAIQGNNQPQHFGDGTRLSIL.

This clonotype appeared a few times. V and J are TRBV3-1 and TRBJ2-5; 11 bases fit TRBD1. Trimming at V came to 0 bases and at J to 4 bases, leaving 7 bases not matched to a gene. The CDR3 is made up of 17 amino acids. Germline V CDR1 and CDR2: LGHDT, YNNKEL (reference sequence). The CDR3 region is CASSQDWAGTGGETQYF. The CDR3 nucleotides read TGTGCCAGCAGCCAAGATTGGGCAGGGACAGGGGGAGAGACCCAGTACTTC.

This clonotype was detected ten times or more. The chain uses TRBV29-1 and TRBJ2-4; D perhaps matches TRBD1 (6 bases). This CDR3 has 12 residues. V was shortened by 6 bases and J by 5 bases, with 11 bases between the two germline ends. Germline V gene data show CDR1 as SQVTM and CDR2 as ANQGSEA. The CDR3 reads CSVQGGENIQYF. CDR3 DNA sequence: TGCAGCGTACAGGGTGGGGAAAACATTCAGTACTTC. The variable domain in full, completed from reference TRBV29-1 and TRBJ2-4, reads SAVISQKPSRDICQRGTSLTIQCQVDSQVTMMFWYRQQPGQSLTLIATANQGSEATYESGFVIDKFPISRPNLTFSTLTVSNMSPEDSSIYLCSVQGGENIQYFGAGTRLSVL.

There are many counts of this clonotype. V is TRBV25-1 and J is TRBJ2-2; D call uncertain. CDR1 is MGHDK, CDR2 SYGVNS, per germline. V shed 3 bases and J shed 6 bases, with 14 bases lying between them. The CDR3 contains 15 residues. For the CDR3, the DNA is TGTGCCAGCAGTGAGCGCCTCCCCTCGGCCGGGGAGCTGTTTTTT. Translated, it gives CASSERLPSAGELFF.

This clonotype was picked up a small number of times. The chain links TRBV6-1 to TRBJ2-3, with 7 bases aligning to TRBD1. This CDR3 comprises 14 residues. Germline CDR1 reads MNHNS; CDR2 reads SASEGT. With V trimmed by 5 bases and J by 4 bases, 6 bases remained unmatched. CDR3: CASSPGTAADTQYF. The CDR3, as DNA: TGTGCCAGCAGTCCCGGGACAGCAGCAGATACGCAGTATTTT.

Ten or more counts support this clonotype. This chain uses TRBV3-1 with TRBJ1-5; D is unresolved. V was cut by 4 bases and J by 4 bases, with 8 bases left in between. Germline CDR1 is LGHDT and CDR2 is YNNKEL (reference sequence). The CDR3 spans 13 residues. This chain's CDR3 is CASSLTLNQPQHF. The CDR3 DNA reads TGTGCCAGCAGCCTGACTCTAAATCAGCCCCAGCATTTT.

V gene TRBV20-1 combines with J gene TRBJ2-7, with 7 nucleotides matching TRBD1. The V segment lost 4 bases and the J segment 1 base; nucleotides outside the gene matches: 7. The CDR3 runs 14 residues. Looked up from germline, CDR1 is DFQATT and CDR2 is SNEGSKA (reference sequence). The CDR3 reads CSANRGLISYEQYF. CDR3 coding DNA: TGCAGTGCTAACAGGGGCCTAATATCCTACGAGCAGTACTTC.

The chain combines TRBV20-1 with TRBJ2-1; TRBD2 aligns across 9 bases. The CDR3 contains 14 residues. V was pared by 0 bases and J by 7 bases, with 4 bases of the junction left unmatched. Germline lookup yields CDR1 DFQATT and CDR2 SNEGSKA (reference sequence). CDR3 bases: TGCAGTGCTAGAGAAGCGGGAGGTGAGAATGAGCAGTTCTTC. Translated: CSAREAGGENEQFF.

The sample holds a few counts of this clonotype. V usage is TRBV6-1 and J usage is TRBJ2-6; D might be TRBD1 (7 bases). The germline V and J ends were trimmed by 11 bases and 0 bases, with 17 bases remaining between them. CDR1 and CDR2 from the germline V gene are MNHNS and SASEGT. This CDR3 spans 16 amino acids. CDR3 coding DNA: TGTGCCGGGGGGAGGACAGGAACCTCTGGGGCCAACGTCCTGACTTTC. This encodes CAGGRTGTSGANVLTF.

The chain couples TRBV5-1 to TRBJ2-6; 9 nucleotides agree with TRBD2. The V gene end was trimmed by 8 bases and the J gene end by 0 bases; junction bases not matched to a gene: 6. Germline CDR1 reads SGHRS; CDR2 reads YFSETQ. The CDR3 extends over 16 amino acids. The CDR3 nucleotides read TGCGCCAGTAGACTAGCGGCCTTCTCTGGGGCCAACGTCCTGACTTTC. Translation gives CASRLAAFSGANVLTF.

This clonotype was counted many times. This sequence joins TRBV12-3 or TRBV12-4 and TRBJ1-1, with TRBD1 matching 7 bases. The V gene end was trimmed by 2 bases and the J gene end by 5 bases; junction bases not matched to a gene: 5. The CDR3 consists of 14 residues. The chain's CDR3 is CASSLKGAGTEAFF. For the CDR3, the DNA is TGTGCCAGCAGTTTAAAGGGGGCTGGGACTGAAGCTTTCTTT.

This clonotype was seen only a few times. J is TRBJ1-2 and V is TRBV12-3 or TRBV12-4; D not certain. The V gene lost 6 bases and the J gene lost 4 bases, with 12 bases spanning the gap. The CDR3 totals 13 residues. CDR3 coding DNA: TGTGCCAGCAGCCCCGGGGTGATCTATGGCTACACCTTC. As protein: CASSPGVIYGYTF.

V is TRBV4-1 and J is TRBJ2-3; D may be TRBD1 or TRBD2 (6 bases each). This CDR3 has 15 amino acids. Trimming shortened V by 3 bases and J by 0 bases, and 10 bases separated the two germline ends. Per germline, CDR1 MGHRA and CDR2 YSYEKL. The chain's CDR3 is CASSHAGHSTDTQYF. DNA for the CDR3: TGCGCCAGCAGCCACGCGGGACACAGCACAGATACGCAGTATTTT.

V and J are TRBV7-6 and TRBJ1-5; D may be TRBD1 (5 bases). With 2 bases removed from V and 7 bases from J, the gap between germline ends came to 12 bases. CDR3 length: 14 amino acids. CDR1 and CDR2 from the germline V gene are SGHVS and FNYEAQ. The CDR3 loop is CASSLPGTEQPQHF. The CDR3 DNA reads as TGTGCCAGCAGCTTACCCGGGACGGAACAGCCCCAGCATTTT.